This record concerns one T cell receptor (beta chain) sequence. What it binds is unknown. Germline V gene lookup returns CDR1 SQVTM and CDR2 ANQGSEA. The CDR3 totals 13 residues. The trim removed 4 bases at V and 4 bases at J, leaving 2 bases unmatched. The PCR ran on 60 Vbeta and 13 Jbeta primers. Libraries were prepared by immunoSEQ multiplex PCR; TCRdb keeps only in-frame clonotypes and omits some of them. The table has some 140,000 clones, around 79% seen once. The data are from a study of cytomegalovirus exposure and HLA in healthy donors. Study-wide points: The study dropped some indistinguishable V segments, TRBV6-2 and TRBV6-3 among them.

The rearrangement uses TRBV29-1 and TRBJ2-1; TRBD1 agrees at 9 bases. This clonotype originated in a man aged 18 to 30 in good health and CMV-seronegative. The sequenced sample was PBMCs. CDR3 nucleotides: TGCAGCGTTGGGACAGGGGAGTACAATGAGCAGTTCTTC. The encoded protein is CSVGTGEYNEQFF.